Following are 2 T cell receptor beta chains from one sample sequenced in a study of T cell repertoires and HLA-DP antigens. These receptors are not linked to any known antigen. Profiled with immunoSEQ multiplex PCR; TCRdb holds only in-frame clones, not every one. The table records about 89,000 clones, roughly nine tenths of them present only once. Sequenced sample: CD4+ T cells from PBMCs. The origin of the receptors is a man aged 50 to 59 in good health and CMV-seronegative.

V usage is TRBV12-5 and J usage is TRBJ2-5, with 7 bases lining up with TRBD1. The CDR3 length is 14 residues. After removal of 4 bases from V and 2 bases from J, the junction contained 4 bases not matched to a gene. Germline CDR1 and CDR2: LGHNT and FRNRAP. CDR3 in DNA: TGTGCTAGTGGTTCCTACAGGGGTCAAGAGACCCAGTACTTC. Encoded protein: CASGSYRGQETQYF.

DNA for the CDR3: TGCGCCAGCAGCCGGAACAGGTCCCCCGGGGAGCTGTTTTTT. Its translation is CASSRNRSPGELFF. The rearrangement joins TRBV4-3 to TRBJ2-2; D possibly corresponds to TRBD1 (5 bases). The length of the CDR3 is 14 residues. Trimming removed 4 bases from V and 6 bases from J, with 12 bases in between. Germline CDR1 is LGHNA and CDR2 is YSLEER.